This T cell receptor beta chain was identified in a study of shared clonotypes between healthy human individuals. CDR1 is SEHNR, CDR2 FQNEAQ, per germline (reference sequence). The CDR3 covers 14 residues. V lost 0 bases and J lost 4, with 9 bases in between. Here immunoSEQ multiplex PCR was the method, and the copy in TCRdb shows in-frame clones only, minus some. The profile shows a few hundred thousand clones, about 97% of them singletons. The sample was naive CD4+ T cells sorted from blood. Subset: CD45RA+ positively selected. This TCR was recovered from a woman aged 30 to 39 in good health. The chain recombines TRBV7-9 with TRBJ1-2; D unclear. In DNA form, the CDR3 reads TGTGCCAGCAGCTTAGCGACACGGGGCTATGGCTACACCTTC. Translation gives CASSLATRGYGYTF.